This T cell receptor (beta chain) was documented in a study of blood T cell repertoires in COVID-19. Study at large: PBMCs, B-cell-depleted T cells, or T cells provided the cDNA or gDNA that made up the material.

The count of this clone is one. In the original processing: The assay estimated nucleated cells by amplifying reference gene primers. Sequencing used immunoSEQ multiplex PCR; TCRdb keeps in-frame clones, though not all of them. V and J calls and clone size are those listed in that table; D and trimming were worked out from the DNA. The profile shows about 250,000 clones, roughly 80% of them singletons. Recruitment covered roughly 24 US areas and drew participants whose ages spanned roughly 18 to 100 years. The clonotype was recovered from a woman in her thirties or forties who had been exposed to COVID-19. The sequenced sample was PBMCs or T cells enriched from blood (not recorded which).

CDR3 residues: CASGLPTGGPGTDTQYF. The CDR3, as DNA: TGTGCTAGTGGTTTGCCGACCGGGGGGCCGGGCACAGATACGCAGTATTTT. The chain uses TRBV12-5 and TRBJ2-3, with D maybe TRBD2 (7 bases). Germline values: CDR1 LGHNT, CDR2 FRNRAP. The CDR3 has 17 amino acids. V lost 2 bases and J lost 1, with 16 bases in between.